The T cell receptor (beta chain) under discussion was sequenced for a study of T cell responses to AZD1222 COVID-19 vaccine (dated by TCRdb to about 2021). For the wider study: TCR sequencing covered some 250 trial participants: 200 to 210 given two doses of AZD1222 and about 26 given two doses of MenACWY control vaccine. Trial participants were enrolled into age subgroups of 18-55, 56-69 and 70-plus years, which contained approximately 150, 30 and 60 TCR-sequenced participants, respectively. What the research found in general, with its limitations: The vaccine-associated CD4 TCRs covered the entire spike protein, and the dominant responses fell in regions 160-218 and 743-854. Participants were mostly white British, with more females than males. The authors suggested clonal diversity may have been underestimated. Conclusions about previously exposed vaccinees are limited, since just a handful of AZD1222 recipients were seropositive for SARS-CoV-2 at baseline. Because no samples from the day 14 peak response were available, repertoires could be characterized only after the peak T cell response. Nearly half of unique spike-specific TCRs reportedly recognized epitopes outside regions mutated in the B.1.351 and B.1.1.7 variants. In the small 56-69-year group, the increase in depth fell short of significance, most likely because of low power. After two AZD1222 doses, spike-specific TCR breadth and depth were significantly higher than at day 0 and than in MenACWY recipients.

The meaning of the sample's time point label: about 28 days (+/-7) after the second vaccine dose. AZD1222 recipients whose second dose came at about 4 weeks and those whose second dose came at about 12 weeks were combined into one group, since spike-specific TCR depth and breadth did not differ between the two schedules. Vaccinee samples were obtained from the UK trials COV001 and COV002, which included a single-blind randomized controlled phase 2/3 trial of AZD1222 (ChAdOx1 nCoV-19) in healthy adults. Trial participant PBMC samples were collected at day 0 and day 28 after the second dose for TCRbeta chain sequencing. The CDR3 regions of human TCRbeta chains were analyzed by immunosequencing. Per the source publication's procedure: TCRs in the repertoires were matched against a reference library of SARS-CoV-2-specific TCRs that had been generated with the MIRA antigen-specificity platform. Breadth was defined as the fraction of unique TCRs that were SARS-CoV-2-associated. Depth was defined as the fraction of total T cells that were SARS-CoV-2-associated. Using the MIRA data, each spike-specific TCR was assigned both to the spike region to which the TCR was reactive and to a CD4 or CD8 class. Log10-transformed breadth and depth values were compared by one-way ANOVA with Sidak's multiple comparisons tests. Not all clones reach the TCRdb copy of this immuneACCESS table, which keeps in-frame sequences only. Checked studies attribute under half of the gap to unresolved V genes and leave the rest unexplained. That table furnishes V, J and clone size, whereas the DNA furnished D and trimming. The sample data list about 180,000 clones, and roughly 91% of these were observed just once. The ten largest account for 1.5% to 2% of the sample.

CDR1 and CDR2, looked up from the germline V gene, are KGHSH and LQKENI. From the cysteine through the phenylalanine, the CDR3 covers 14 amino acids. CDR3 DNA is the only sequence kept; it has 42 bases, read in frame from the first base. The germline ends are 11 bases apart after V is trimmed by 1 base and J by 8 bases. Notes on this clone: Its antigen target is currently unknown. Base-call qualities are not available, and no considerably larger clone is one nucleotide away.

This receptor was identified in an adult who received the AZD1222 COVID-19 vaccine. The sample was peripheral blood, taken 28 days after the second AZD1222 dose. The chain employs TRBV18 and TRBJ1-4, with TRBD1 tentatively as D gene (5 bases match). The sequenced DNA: TGTGCCAGCTCACCACAGGGGAGTGGAGAAAAACTGTTTTTT. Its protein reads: CASSPQGSGEKLFF.